The 27 T cell receptor beta chains presented below share a single source sample, sequenced in a study of T cell responses to AZD1222 COVID-19 vaccine. Only in-frame clones appear in the TCRdb table, and some are missing; sequencing was by immunoSEQ multiplex PCR. The sample shows some 84,000 clones, 87% of them seen only once. The material sequenced was peripheral blood, taken 28 days after the second AZD1222 dose. All receptors come from an adult who received the AZD1222 COVID-19 vaccine.

This clone was counted between two and nine times. The J gene is TRBJ1-5, the V gene TRBV4-1; weak D call: TRBD1 (6 bases). Germline loops: CDR1 MGHRA, CDR2 YSYEKL. The CDR3 is 14 residues long. The V gene lost 2 bases and the J gene lost 3 bases, with 8 bases spanning the gap. The DNA for the CDR3 is TGCGCCAGCAGCCAAACAGGGTACAATCAGCCCCAGCATTTT. It is translated as CASSQTGYNQPQHF.

The chain couples TRBV7-9 to TRBJ2-5, with D possibly being TRBD1 (5 bases). The CDR3 length is 14 residues. The V gene lost 5 bases and the J gene lost 2 bases, with 12 bases spanning the gap. CDR1 is SEHNR, CDR2 FQNEAQ, per germline (reference sequence). The CDR3 spells CASSQTRQQETQYF. CDR3 nucleotides: TGTGCCAGCAGCCAGACCCGACAGCAAGAGACCCAGTACTTC. The full variable domain, in which reference TRBV7-9 and TRBJ2-5 provide the parts outside the CDR3, is DTGVSQNPRHKITKRGQNVTFRCDPISEHNRLYWYRQTLGQGPEFLTYFQNEAQLEKSRLLSDRFSAERPKGSFSTLEIQRTEQGDSAMYLCASSQTRQQETQYFGPGTRLLVL.

The V call is TRBV5-1, the J call TRBJ1-2, with 7 bases identical to TRBD1. V was clipped by 3 bases and J by 1 base; unmatched bases: 9. This CDR3 comprises 16 residues. Germline V gives CDR1 SGHRS, CDR2 YFSETQ. This chain's CDR3 is CASSSGTAGGNYGYTF. The CDR3 DNA reads TGCGCCAGCAGCTCTGGGACAGCTGGGGGTAACTATGGCTACACCTTC.

This clone occurred once. The chain carries TRBV11-3 and TRBJ2-2, with D perhaps TRBD1 (5 bases). Germline V gene lookup returns CDR1 SGHNT and CDR2 YENEEA. This CDR3 is 15 amino acids long. With 1 base removed from V and 1 base from J, the gap between germline ends came to 7 bases. The CDR3 protein is CASSLATGNTGELFF. DNA of the CDR3: TGTGCCAGCAGCTTAGCTACAGGGAACACCGGGGAGCTGTTTTTT.

The V and J genes are TRBV7-3 and TRBJ1-2, with D hard to call. The CDR3 is made up of 15 amino acids. Trimming removed 0 bases from V and 4 bases from J, with 12 bases in between. Germline lookup yields CDR1 SGHTA and CDR2 FQGTGA. CDR3 coding DNA: TGTGCCAGCAGCTTAACGGGGTTAGATGGCTATGGCTACACCTTC. It is translated as CASSLTGLDGYGYTF. Using reference TRBV7-3 and TRBJ1-2 for the parts outside the CDR3, the full variable domain is GAGVSQTPSNKVTEKGKYVELRCDPISGHTALYWYRQSLGQGPEFLIYFQGTGAADDSGLPNDRFFAVRPEGSVSTLKIQRTERGDSAVYLCASSLTGLDGYGYTFGSGTRLTVV.

The chain is built from TRBV9 and TRBJ1-5; tentatively, D is TRBD1 (5 bases). The CDR3 extends over 15 amino acids. Germline assignment: CDR1 SGDLS and CDR2 YYNGEE. The V end lost 3 bases, the J end lost 3 bases, and 13 bases lay between the germline ends. CDR3 coding DNA: TGTGCCAGCAGCGCCTCACCGGGACTCAATCAGCCCCAGCATTTT. It codes for CASSASPGLNQPQHF.

The V and J genes are TRBV10-1 and TRBJ2-7; no clear D gene. The CDR3 sequence is 12 residues long. Germline assignment: CDR1 WNHNN and CDR2 SYGVQD (reference sequence). The CDR3 DNA reads as TGCGTTCCAAGCCCGGATTTTTACGAGCAGTACTTC. This sequence encodes CVPSPDFYEQYF.

J is TRBJ2-5 and V is TRBV11-2; D might be TRBD2 (6 bases). The CDR3 extends over 14 amino acids. The germline V gene has CDR1 SGHAT and CDR2 FQNNGV. Between the trimmed V and J ends, which lost 10 bases and 5 bases, there was a span of 20 bases. The CDR3 spells CATDPARGRETQYF. The CDR3 DNA reads TGTGCCACCGACCCCGCTCGGGGGAGGGAGACCCAGTACTTC.

The rearrangement joins TRBV19 to TRBJ1-6, with D perhaps TRBD1 (6 bases). The ends were cut back, 4 bases at V and 9 bases at J, with 19 bases in the middle. CDR1 is LNHDA and CDR2 is SQIVND in the germline V gene (reference sequence). The CDR3 has 16 amino acids. The DNA of the CDR3 is TGTGCCAGTAGTACCCCCCCTAGTGCAGGGGCTTCACCCCTCCACTTT. Translation gives CASSTPPSAGASPLHF. The full variable domain, with the rest looked up from reference TRBV19 and TRBJ1-6, is DGGITQSPKYLFRKEGQNVTLSCEQNLNHDAMYWYRQDPGQGLRLIYYSQIVNDFQKGDIAEGYSVSREKKESFPLTVTSAQKNPTAFYLCASSTPPSAGASPLHFGNGTRLTVT.

This chain links TRBV5-6 with TRBJ1-1, with a tentative D call TRBD1 (6 bases). The germline CDR1 and CDR2 sequences are SGHDT and YYEEEE. The germline V and J ends were trimmed by 0 bases and 6 bases, with 12 bases remaining between them. The length of the CDR3 is 14 residues. CDR3 bases: TGTGCCAGCAGCTTGGGGTTGGGGGCCCCTGAAGCTTTCTTT. It yields the protein CASSLGLGAPEAFF.

V and J are TRBV29-1 and TRBJ2-7; D gene ambiguous. Germline lookup yields CDR1 SQVTM and CDR2 ANQGSEA. Trimming cost V 5 bases and J 2 bases, with 13 bases left between them. The CDR3 is made up of 13 amino acids. The CDR3 sequence is CSVRVNSPYEQYF. The CDR3 DNA is TGCAGCGTTCGGGTCAATAGCCCCTACGAGCAGTACTTC.

The V call is TRBV12-3 or TRBV12-4, the J call TRBJ2-3; perhaps TRBD1 as D (6 bases). V shed 1 base and J shed 12 bases, with 8 bases lying between them. This CDR3 comprises 11 residues. This CDR3 is CASSLGTVQYF. CDR3 bases: TGTGCCAGCAGTTTAGGGACAGTCCAGTATTTT.

The chain couples TRBV28 to TRBJ1-4; 8 positions match TRBD1. V trimming: 6 bases; J trimming: 3 bases; junction bases outside the gene matches: 15. Germline loops: CDR1 MDHEN, CDR2 SYDVKM. This CDR3 spans 18 amino acids. The CDR3 here is CASRITGNRGTANEKLFF. In nucleotides, the CDR3 is TGTGCCAGCAGGATAACCGGGAACAGGGGGACGGCTAATGAAAAACTGTTTTTT.

The V and J genes are TRBV11-3 and TRBJ2-3, with 8 bases aligning to TRBD1. This CDR3 comprises 15 residues. V was clipped by 5 bases and J by 4 bases; unmatched bases: 8. CDR1 is SGHNT and CDR2 is YENEEA in the germline V gene. In DNA, the CDR3 is TGTGCCAGCAGCCCACAGGGGGAAGTATCAGATACGCAGTATTTT. Its protein product is CASSPQGEVSDTQYF.

V is TRBV2 and J is TRBJ2-5, with 11 bases fitting TRBD2. Trimming took 7 bases from V and 5 from J; bases not matched to a gene: 15. CDR1 and CDR2 from the germline V gene are SNHLY and FYNNEI. This CDR3 is 17 amino acids long. CDR3 amino acids: CASTPGLAGGLVETQYF. CDR3 coding DNA: TGTGCCAGCACCCCGGGTCTAGCGGGGGGCCTGGTGGAGACCCAGTACTTC.

The chain combines TRBV6-2 or TRBV6-3 with TRBJ1-5; D is ambiguous. The CDR3 has 17 amino acids. Trimming cost V 5 bases and J 2 bases, with 19 bases left between them. The germline CDR1 and CDR2 sequences are MNHEY and SVGEGT. The CDR3 reads CASSLSPTHYGNQPQHF. DNA of the CDR3: TGTGCCAGCAGTCTTAGCCCGACACACTATGGCAATCAGCCCCAGCATTTT.

The chain joins TRBV4-3 to TRBJ2-5, with a weak D call TRBD1 (6 bases). Germline V gene lookup returns CDR1 LGHNA and CDR2 YSLEER. The V end was cut by 2 bases, the J end by 2 bases, with 18 bases between. The CDR3 is made up of 17 amino acids. This CDR3 is CASSQWGRTTGQETQYF. CDR3 sequence (DNA): TGCGCCAGCAGCCAATGGGGCAGGACCACAGGGCAAGAGACCCAGTACTTC.

The chain joins TRBV7-8 to TRBJ1-1; D call uncertain. The V end was cut by 3 bases, the J end by 8 bases, with 13 bases between. The germline V gene encodes CDR1 SGHVS and CDR2 FQNEAQ. This CDR3 is 13 amino acids long. The CDR3, as DNA: TGTGCCAGCAGCTTCCGGCCCGCCGGAGAAGCTTTCTTT. Translated, it gives CASSFRPAGEAFF.

J is TRBJ2-5 and V is TRBV11-1; D unresolved. Per germline, CDR1 SGHAT and CDR2 FQDESV (reference sequence). This CDR3 has 13 amino acids. The V end lost 4 bases, the J end lost 5 bases, and 11 bases lay between the germline ends. The CDR3 bases are TGTGCCAGCAGCTCTTCGGCTCAGGAGACCCAGTACTTC. The encoded protein is CASSSSAQETQYF.

The chain recombines TRBV6-5 with TRBJ1-3; the D gene is possibly TRBD1 (6 bases). Trimming left V 6 bases short and J 0 bases short, with 9 bases between. Germline assignment: CDR1 MNHEY and CDR2 SVGAGI. This CDR3 has 14 amino acids. The CDR3 nucleotides are TGTGCCAGCAGCACAGGGAGCTCTGGAAACACCATATATTTT. Its translation: CASSTGSSGNTIYF.

J is TRBJ1-5 and V is TRBV28, with D possibly being TRBD1 (5 bases). Germline assignment: CDR1 MDHEN and CDR2 SYDVKM. There are 13 residues in the CDR3. The CDR3 protein is CGASDGGYQPQHF. The CDR3 coding sequence is TGTGGCGCGTCCGACGGGGGGTATCAGCCCCAGCATTTT.

This rearrangement joins TRBV7-3 to TRBJ2-5; D is unresolved. Deletions cut 2 bases from V and 1 base from J, with 5 bases between. The CDR3 spans 13 residues. The V gene's germline CDR1 is SGHTA and CDR2 FQGTGA. In DNA, the CDR3 is TGTGCCAGCAGCTTATCAATCCAAGAGACCCAGTACTTC. Protein product: CASSLSIQETQYF.

The J gene is TRBJ1-1, the V gene TRBV3-1 (or the pseudogene TRBV3-2), with a weak D call TRBD1 (6 bases). The length of the CDR3 is 11 residues. The ends were cut back, 2 bases at V and 8 bases at J, with 6 bases in the middle. The germline V gene encodes CDR1 LGHDT and CDR2 YNNKEL (reference sequence). The CDR3 reads CASSQQGEAFF. The CDR3 DNA reads as TGTGCCAGCAGCCAACAGGGGGAAGCTTTCTTT.

This clone was counted once. The CDR3 protein is CASSLSLGELFF. In DNA form, the CDR3 reads TGTGCCAGCAGTTTAAGTCTCGGGGAGCTGTTTTTT. The gene calls are TRBV12-3 or TRBV12-4 and TRBJ2-2; D remains unclear. V lost 2 bases and J 7 bases, leaving 5 bases between the germline ends. This CDR3 comprises 12 residues.

The V call is TRBV13, the J call TRBJ2-3; tentatively, D is TRBD1 or TRBD2 (5 bases each). CDR1 PRHDT and CDR2 FYEKMQ come from the germline V gene (reference sequence). V lost 5 bases and J 4 bases, leaving 13 bases between the germline ends. The length of the CDR3 is 14 residues. The CDR3 DNA follows: TGTGCCAGCAGCCGGGGCAGACCCTCAGATACGCAGTATTTT. It is translated as CASSRGRPSDTQYF.

The V call is TRBV2, the J call TRBJ2-1, with D possibly matching TRBD2 (5 bases). The V end lost 2 bases, the J end lost 8 bases, and 16 bases lay between the germline ends. CDR3 length equals 15 residues. Germline CDR1 and CDR2: SNHLY and FYNNEI. Here the CDR3 DNA reads TGTGCCAGCAGTGAACAACCCCGCAAGAGGGATGAGCAGTTCTTC. It translates to CASSEQPRKRDEQFF. Using reference TRBV2 and TRBJ2-1 for the parts outside the CDR3, the full variable domain is EPEVTQTPSHQVTQMGQEVILRCVPISNHLYFYWYRQILGQKVEFLVSFYNNEISEKSEIFDDQFSVERPDGSNFTLKIRSTKLEDSAMYFCASSEQPRKRDEQFFGPGTRLTVL.

This chain's CDR3 is CASSTGTPYEQYF. The DNA of the CDR3 is TGTGCCAGCAGCACGGGGACACCCTACGAGCAGTACTTC. This sequence joins TRBV5-6 and TRBJ2-7, with a weak D call TRBD1 (6 bases). The germline V gene encodes CDR1 SGHDT and CDR2 YYEEEE. The length of the CDR3 is 13 residues. Trimming removed 4 bases at V and 2 bases at J, with 10 bases between.